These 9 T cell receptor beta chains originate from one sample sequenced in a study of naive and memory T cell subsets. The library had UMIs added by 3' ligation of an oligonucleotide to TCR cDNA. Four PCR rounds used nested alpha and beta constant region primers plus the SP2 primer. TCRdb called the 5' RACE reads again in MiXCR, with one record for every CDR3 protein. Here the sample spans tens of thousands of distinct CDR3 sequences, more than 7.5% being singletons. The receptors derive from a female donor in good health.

The CDR3 region is CASSQDPARTGKGTQYF. The CDR3 DNA sequence: TGTGCCAGCAGCCAAGATCCCGCCCGGACAGGGAAGGGGACCCAGTACTTC. The chain links TRBV4-2 to TRBJ2-5; 8 bases align to TRBD1. The CDR3 consists of 17 residues. V shed 0 bases, J shed 7 bases, and the junction held 13 bases outside the gene matches. CDR1 and CDR2 (germline): LGHNA, YNFKEQ.

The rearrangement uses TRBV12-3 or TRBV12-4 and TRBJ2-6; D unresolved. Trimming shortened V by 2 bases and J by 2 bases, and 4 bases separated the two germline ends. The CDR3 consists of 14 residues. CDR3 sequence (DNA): TGTGCCAGCAGTTTATACGCTGGGGCCAACGTCCTGACTTTC. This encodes CASSLYAGANVLTF.

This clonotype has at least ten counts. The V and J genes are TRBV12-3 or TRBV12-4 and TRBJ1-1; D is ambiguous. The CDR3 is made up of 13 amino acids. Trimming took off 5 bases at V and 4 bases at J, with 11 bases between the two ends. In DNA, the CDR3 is TGTGCCAGCAGTCCTAGCCTGGGCACTGAAGCTTTCTTT. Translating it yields CASSPSLGTEAFF.

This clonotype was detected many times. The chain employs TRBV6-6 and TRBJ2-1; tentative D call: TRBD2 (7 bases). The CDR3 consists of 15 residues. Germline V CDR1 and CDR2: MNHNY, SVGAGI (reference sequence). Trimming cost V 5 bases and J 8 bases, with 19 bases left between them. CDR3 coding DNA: TGTGCCAGCAGTCCCAGGGGAGGGATCGTGGATGAGCAGTTCTTC. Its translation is CASSPRGGIVDEQFF.

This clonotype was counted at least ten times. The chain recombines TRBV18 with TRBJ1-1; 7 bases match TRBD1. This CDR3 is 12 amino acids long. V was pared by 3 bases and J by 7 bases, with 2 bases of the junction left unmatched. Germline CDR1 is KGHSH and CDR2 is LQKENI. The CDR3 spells CASSPTGDEAFF. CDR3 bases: TGTGCCAGCTCACCTACAGGGGATGAAGCTTTCTTT.

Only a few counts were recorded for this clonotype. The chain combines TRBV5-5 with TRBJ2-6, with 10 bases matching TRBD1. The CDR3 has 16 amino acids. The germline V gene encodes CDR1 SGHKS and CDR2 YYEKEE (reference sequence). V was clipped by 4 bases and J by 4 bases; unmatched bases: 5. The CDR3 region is CASSVTGGTGANVLTF. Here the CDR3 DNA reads TGTGCCAGCAGCGTGACAGGGGGCACGGGGGCCAACGTCCTGACTTTC. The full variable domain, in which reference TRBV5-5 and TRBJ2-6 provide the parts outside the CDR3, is DAGVTQSPTHLIKTRGQQVTLRCSPISGHKSVSWYQQVLGQGPQFIFQYYEKEERGRGNFPDRFSARQFPNYSSELNVNALLLGDSALYLCASSVTGGTGANVLTFGAGSRLTVL.

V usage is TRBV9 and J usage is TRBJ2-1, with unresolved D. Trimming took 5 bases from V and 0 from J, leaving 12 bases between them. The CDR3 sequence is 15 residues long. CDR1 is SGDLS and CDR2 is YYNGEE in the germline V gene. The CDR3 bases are TGTGCCAGCAGTGAAAGCTATCCCTCCTACAATGAGCAGTTCTTC. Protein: CASSESYPSYNEQFF.

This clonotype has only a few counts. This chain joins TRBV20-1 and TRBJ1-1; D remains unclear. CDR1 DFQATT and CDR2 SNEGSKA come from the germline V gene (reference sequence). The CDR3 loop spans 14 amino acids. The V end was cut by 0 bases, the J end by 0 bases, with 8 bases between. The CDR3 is CSARDRVVNTEAFF. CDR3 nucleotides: TGCAGTGCTAGAGATCGGGTGGTGAACACTGAAGCTTTCTTT.

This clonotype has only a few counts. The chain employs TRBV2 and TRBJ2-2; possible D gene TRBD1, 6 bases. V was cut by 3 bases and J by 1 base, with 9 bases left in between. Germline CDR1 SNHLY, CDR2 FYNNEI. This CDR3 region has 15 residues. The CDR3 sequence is CASSEGHGNTGELFF. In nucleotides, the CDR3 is TGTGCCAGCAGTGAGGGACACGGGAACACCGGGGAGCTGTTTTTT. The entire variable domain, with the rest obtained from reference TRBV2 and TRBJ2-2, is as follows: EPEVTQTPSHQVTQMGQEVILRCVPISNHLYFYWYRQILGQKVEFLVSFYNNEISEKSEIFDDQFSVERPDGSNFTLKIRSTKLEDSAMYFCASSEGHGNTGELFFGEGSRLTVL.